This TCR beta chain comes out of a study of T cells in Graves' hyperthyroidism and ophthalmopathy. This clonotype was found once. Amplified regions were TCR beta CDR3 sequences from RNA transcripts. HTBI primers were the set used in a first-round RT-PCR of the TCR CDR3. TCRdb reprocessed the multiplex PCR reads with MiXCR, giving one entry per CDR3 protein. Counted here are over 300,000 distinct CDR3 sequences, over 11% occurring once; the ten biggest clones make up more than 9.5%. The hyperthyroidism patients had all been newly diagnosed, and their disease duration was under 2 months. Their ages ranged from 18 to 65 years. A patient was excluded if there was uncontrolled infection, other autoimmune disease, pregnancy or lactation. Material: blood. The receptor comes from a woman in her fifties or sixties with Graves' hyperthyroidism.

The CDR3 bases are TGTGCCAGCAGTAAGTTGGGGACAGCCTACGAGCAGTACTTC. This codes for CASSKLGTAYEQYF. The chain is built from TRBV9 and TRBJ2-7, with TRBD1 matching 7 bases. After removal of 5 bases from V and 2 bases from J, the junction contained 7 bases not matched to a gene. The CDR3 consists of 14 residues. The germline V gene has CDR1 SGDLS and CDR2 YYNGEE. The full variable domain, its missing parts supplied by reference TRBV9 and TRBJ2-7, is DSGVTQTPKHLITATGQRVTLRCSPRSGDLSVYWYQQSLDQGLQFLIQYYNGEERAKGNILERFSAQQFPDLHSELNLSSLELGDSALYFCASSKLGTAYEQYFGPGTRLTVT.